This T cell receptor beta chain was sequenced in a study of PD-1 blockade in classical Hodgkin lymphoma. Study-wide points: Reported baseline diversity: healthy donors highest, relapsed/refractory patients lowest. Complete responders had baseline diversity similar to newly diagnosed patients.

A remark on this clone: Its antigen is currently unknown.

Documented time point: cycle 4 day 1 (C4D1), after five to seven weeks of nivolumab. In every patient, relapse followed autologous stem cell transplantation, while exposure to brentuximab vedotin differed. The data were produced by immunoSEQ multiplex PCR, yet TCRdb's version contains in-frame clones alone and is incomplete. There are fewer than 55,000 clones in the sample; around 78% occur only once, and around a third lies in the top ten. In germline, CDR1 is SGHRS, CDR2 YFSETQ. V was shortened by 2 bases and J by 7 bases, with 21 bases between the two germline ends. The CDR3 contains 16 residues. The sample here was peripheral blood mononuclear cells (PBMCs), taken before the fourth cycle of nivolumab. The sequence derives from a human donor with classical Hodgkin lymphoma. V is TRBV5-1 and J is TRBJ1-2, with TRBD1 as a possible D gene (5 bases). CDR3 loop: CASSFGQGGRWGGYTF. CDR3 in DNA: TGCGCCAGCAGCTTTGGCCAGGGAGGCCGATGGGGTGGCTACACCTTC.